This T cell receptor beta chain is from a study of T-cell reconstitution after alpha-beta-depleted transplantation in children (dated by TCRdb to between 2015 and 2016). Background for the entire study: T-cell immune reconstitution after TCRalphabeta/CD19-depleted allogeneic hematopoietic cell transplantation in children was quantitatively tracked in the study by means of TCR repertoire profiling.

Receptor libraries were prepared by PCR. This sample was sequenced with an Illumina HiSeq 2500. TCR library preparation used molecular barcoding, with unique molecular identifiers applied to normalize quantification of the TCRbeta repertoire. TCRdb trimmed the raw reads at Q25, called clones with MiXCR and kept productive beta chains. Under each unique CDR3 protein, matching rows form one entry showing the most common genes and DNA. The sample includes some 530,000 distinct CDR3 sequences, with roughly an eighth observed a single time. The ten top clones hold less than 6.5% of the sample. The germline V gene (reference sequence) supplies CDR1 DFQATT and CDR2 SNEGSKA. Reading from cysteine to phenylalanine, the CDR3 counts 13 amino acids. The retained sequence is limited to the CDR3, 39 bases, with the frame set at the first base. As for this clonotype: This receptor's antigen is unknown. This may stem from a read error, because a much larger clone lies one nucleotide away.

The sequencing used PBMCs from the stem cell graft donor, collected from the stem cell graft. The chain was built from TRBV20-1 and TRBJ2-3, with the D gene not confidently named. The TCR originated in a human donor who donated a stem cell graft to a child with combined immunodeficiency. CDR3 sequence: CIARWLVLDTQYF. The DNA reads as follows: TGCATTGCTAGATGGCTAGTCTTGGATACGCAGTATTTT.